This TCR beta chain was sequenced in a study of shared clonotypes between healthy human individuals. Measured with immunoSEQ multiplex PCR; TCRdb has only the in-frame clones, and not every one. The table lists around 1.5 million clones, 98% of them singletons. Germline V gene sequence: CDR1 WSHSY, CDR2 SAAADI. V lost 8 bases and J lost 1, with 11 bases in between. The CDR3 loop spans 14 amino acids. This receptor was identified in a young man in good health. The chain is built from TRBV10-2 and TRBJ2-2; TRBD2 might be the D (6 bases). Specimen: naive CD4+ T cells sorted from blood. The subset here: CD45RA+ positively selected. This CDR3 reads CASDWRENTGELFF. DNA of the CDR3: TGCGCCAGCGATTGGCGGGAGAACACCGGGGAGCTGTTTTTT.